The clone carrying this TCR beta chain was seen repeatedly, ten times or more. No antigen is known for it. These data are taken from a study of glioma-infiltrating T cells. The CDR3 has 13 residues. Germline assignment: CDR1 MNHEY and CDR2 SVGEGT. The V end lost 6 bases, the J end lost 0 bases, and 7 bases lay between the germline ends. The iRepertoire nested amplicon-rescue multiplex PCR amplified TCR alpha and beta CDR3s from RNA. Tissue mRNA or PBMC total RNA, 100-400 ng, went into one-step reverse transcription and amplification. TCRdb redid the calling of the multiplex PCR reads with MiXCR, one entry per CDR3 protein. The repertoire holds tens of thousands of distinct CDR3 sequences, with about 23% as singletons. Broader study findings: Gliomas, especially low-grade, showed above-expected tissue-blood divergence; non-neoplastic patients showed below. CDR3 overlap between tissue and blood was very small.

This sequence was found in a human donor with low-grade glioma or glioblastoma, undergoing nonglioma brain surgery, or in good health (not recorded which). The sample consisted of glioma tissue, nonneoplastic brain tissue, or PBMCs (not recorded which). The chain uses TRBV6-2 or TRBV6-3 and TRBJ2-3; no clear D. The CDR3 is CASSPASTDTQYF. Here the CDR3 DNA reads TGTGCCAGCAGCCCGGCTAGCACAGATACGCAGTATTTT.